The 26 T cell receptor beta chains presented below share a single source sample, sequenced in a study of tumor and adjacent non-tumor tissue in lung cancer (dated 2018 in TCRdb). Libraries were made using multiplex PCR. The instrument was an Illumina HiSeq 2500. Following protocols modified from ARM-PCR, the researchers constructed TCRbeta libraries through three rounds of nested PCR with primers (Table S4). The public reads were reanalyzed by TCRdb: fastp trimming at Q25, MiXCR alignment, in-frame beta chains only. A single entry per CDR3 protein holds the most common genes and DNA from its merged rows. In this sample the table shows 50,000 to 70,000 distinct CDR3 sequences, about 55% of which occur a single time. Of the sample, 25% to 35% is held by the ten largest clones. RNA was isolated from bulk unsorted tissue, and RNA quality was assessed with a NanoDrop ND-1000 and an Agilent 2100. For the normal lung samples, distant non-tumor tissue was collected more than 3 cm away from the tumor edge.

Sequenced material: distant non-tumor lung tissue. The receptors originated from a man in his 70s with non-small cell lung cancer.

This chain links TRBV20-1 with TRBJ2-1; 8 nucleotides line up with TRBD2. Looked up from germline, CDR1 is DFQATT and CDR2 is SNEGSKA (reference sequence). The CDR3 is made up of 16 amino acids. Unmatched junction bases numbered 15, after V lost 3 bases and J lost 8 bases. The CDR3 loop reads CSARARGRGDQHEQFF. In nucleotides, the CDR3 is TGCAGTGCTAGGGCCCGGGGGCGGGGGGACCAACATGAGCAGTTCTTC.

This clonotype was recorded a few times. This CDR3 is CASSLPVVANTGELFF. The CDR3 nucleotides read TGTGCCAGCAGCCTCCCGGTAGTGGCGAACACCGGGGAGCTGTTTTTT. V and J are TRBV28 and TRBJ2-2, with unresolved D. The CDR3 totals 16 residues. Trimming cost V 6 bases and J 0 bases, with 14 bases left between them. CDR1 and CDR2 from the germline V gene are MDHEN and SYDVKM.

Remarks on this clonotype: The junction does not match germline at one end; this may be a read error. The V call is TRBV11-2, the J call TRBJ2-7; the match to TRBD2 covers 8 bases. The CDR3 covers 15 residues. Germline V gene data show CDR1 as SGHAT and CDR2 as FQNNGV. CDR3 nucleotide sequence: TGTACCAGCAGCCCCATTCCGGGACTAGAGAACGACCAGTACTTC. Residues: CTSSPIPGLENDQYF. The variable domain in full, with the rest retrieved from reference TRBV11-2 and TRBJ2-7, is EAGVAQSPRYKIIEKRQSVAFWCNPISGHATLYWYQQILGQGPKLLIQFQNNGVVDDSQLPKDRFSAERLKGVDSTLKIQPAKLEDSAVYLCTSSPIPGLENDQYFGPGTRLTVT.

This clonotype was detected only a few times. CDR3 in DNA: TGCAGTGCTAGACCCCCGAGGGCGGGGGCGCTCAGTGAGCAGTTCTTC. Encoded protein: CSARPPRAGALSEQFF. This sequence joins TRBV20-1 and TRBJ2-1; weak D call: TRBD2 (7 bases). This CDR3 has 16 amino acids. V was pared by 2 bases and J by 9 bases, with 23 bases between. The germline V gene has CDR1 DFQATT and CDR2 SNEGSKA (reference sequence).

A word on this clonotype: The conserved final phenylalanine or tryptophan is absent from the CDR3, which likely points to a read error. The chain has TRBV20-1 and TRBJ1-2; weak D call: TRBD1 (6 bases). CDR1 is DFQATT, CDR2 SNEGSKA, per germline (reference sequence). The CDR3 extends over 15 amino acids. CDR3 bases: TGCGGTGCCGTAGACATAGTCAGGGGAAGCTATGGCTACACCACC. Amino acid sequence: CGAVDIVRGSYGYTT.

This clonotype was picked up one time. This chain uses TRBV11-2 with TRBJ2-1; TRBD2 aligns across 9 bases. Germline V gives CDR1 SGHAT, CDR2 FQNNGV. The CDR3 consists of 17 residues. J was trimmed by 6 bases and V by 5 bases; bases with no gene match: 14. CDR3 protein: CASSPQIAGASVNEQFF. The CDR3 DNA reads TGTGCCAGCAGCCCACAAATAGCGGGGGCGAGCGTCAATGAGCAGTTCTTC.

This clonotype was recorded at least ten times. The J gene is TRBJ1-1, the V gene TRBV5-1; D not certain. The CDR3 is 15 amino acids. The germline V and J ends were trimmed by 4 bases and 1 base, with 14 bases remaining between them. Germline V gene sequence: CDR1 SGHRS, CDR2 YFSETQ. The CDR3: CASSPEVDWNTEAFF. CDR3 nucleotide sequence: TGCGCCAGCAGCCCCGAGGTGGACTGGAACACTGAAGCTTTCTTT. The full variable domain, rest sourced from reference TRBV5-1 and TRBJ1-1, is KAGVTQTPRYLIKTRGQQVTLSCSPISGHRSVSWYQQTPGQGLQFLFEYFSETQRNKGNFPGRFSGRQFSNSRSEMNVSTLELGDSALYLCASSPEVDWNTEAFFGQGTRLTVV.

Regarding this clonotype: One junction end disagrees with the germline gene, perhaps due to a read error. The chain carries TRBV4-2 and TRBJ2-1, with 7 bases aligning to TRBD2. Germline V gives CDR1 LGHNA, CDR2 YNFKEQ. The CDR3 spans 14 residues. CDR3 in DNA: TGTGCCAGCGGCCAAGACTCATGCGGGGGAGGTCGGTTCTTC. Encoded protein: CASGQDSCGGGRFF.

This clonotype was seen a handful of times. The germline gene is not matched at one end of the junction; a read error may be the cause. V and J are TRBV11-1 and TRBJ2-5; the D is unclear. There are 17 residues in the CDR3. Germline CDR1 and CDR2: SGHAT and FQDESV (reference sequence). The CDR3: CASSGSRGEIDQETQYF. CDR3 nucleotide sequence: TGTGCCAGCAGCGGATCAAGAGGCGAAATCGACCAAGAGACACAGTACTTC.

A remark on this clonotype: This sequence may be a read error, since a much larger clone differs from it by one base. V usage is TRBV6-1 and J usage is TRBJ1-2; 7 bases align to TRBD1. Per germline, CDR1 MNHNS and CDR2 SASEGT. CDR3 length equals 14 residues. CDR3: CASSAVQGTYGYIF. CDR3 DNA sequence: TGTGCCAGCAGTGCCGTACAGGGGACCTATGGCTACATCTTC.

As to this clonotype: Given a much more abundant clone one base away, this may be a read error. This chain joins TRBV13 and TRBJ2-7; D might be TRBD1 (6 bases). Germline V gene lookup returns CDR1 PRHDT and CDR2 FYEKMQ (reference sequence). This CDR3 has 11 residues. The CDR3: CANSYRDEQYF. In nucleotides, the CDR3 is TGTGCCAACAGCTACAGGGACGAGCAGTACTTC.

Of note for this clonotype: Germline is not matched at one junction end, which may reflect a read error. J is TRBJ2-1 and V is TRBV11-2; D call uncertain. The germline V gene encodes CDR1 SGHAT and CDR2 FQNNGV. This CDR3 has 15 residues. CDR3 bases: TGTGCCAGGAGCTTAGGTTTAGACTCCTACAATGAGCAGTTCTTC. Residues: CARSLGLDSYNEQFF.

This sequence joins TRBV2 and TRBJ2-3, with TRBD2 identical over 11 bases. Germline loops: CDR1 SNHLY, CDR2 FYNNEI. The CDR3 is made up of 15 amino acids. J gave up 2 bases and V 6 bases, and 4 bases lay outside the gene matches. The CDR3 spells CASRLAGGHTDTQYF. In DNA form, the CDR3 reads TGTGCCAGCAGGCTAGCGGGAGGCCACACAGATACGCAGTATTTT.

As concerns this clonotype: One end of the junction fails to match germline, which may point to a read error. The genes are TRBV6-5 and TRBJ1-1, with D hard to call. The CDR3 has 15 residues. CDR1 and CDR2 (germline): MNHEY, SVGAGI. The CDR3 region is CASSYSGFSYTEAFF. For the CDR3, the DNA is TGTGCCAGCAGTTACTCCGGTTTCTCCTACACAGAAGCTTTCTTT.

This clonotype is medium-sized. This chain connects TRBV11-2 to TRBJ1-2; D is unresolved. Between the trimmed V and J ends, which lost 0 bases and 0 bases, there was a span of 11 bases. Germline V gene sequence: CDR1 SGHAT, CDR2 FQNNGV. This CDR3 region has 16 residues. CDR3 sequence reads: CASSLDRSKANYGYTF. CDR3 DNA sequence: TGTGCCAGCAGCTTAGACAGGTCTAAAGCTAACTATGGCTACACCTTC.

A word on this clonotype: A junction end diverges from the germline sequence, so it may reflect a read error. The V call is TRBV5-1, the J call TRBJ1-2, with D possibly matching TRBD1 (5 bases). The CDR3 is made up of 13 amino acids. CDR1 is SGHRS, CDR2 YFSETQ, per germline. CDR3 region: CSSSLDSGRGYTF. The CDR3 DNA follows: TGCTCCAGCAGCTTGGATTCGGGACGTGGCTACACCTTC.

With regard to this clonotype: It is likely a read error, because the conserved phenylalanine at the end of the CDR3 is missing. The J gene is TRBJ2-7, the V gene TRBV6-5; possibly TRBD1 for D (6 bases). Trimming removed 0 bases from V and 8 bases from J, with 17 bases in between. Germline V gene sequence: CDR1 MNHEY, CDR2 SVGAGI. The CDR3 runs 15 residues. The CDR3 loop reads CASSYSSDSGNKQYL. The CDR3 coding sequence is TGTGCCAGCAGTTACTCCTCGGACAGCGGAAATAAGCAGTACCTA.

Remarks on this clonotype: One end of the junction varies from germline; a read error may be responsible. The chain's CDR3 is CANSLSSNGRPGWVEAFF. The CDR3, as DNA: TGTGCCAACAGCTTATCAAGTAATGGAAGGCCGGGCTGGGTTGAGGCTTTCTTT. The chain is built from TRBV11-2 and TRBJ1-1; D unclear. Per germline, CDR1 SGHAT and CDR2 FQNNGV. CDR3 length: 18 residues.

The count of this clonotype is one. A much larger clone differs from this one at a single base, so this may be a read error. The chain has TRBV7-8 and TRBJ2-1; D unclear. The CDR3 has 14 amino acids. The germline V gene has CDR1 SGHVS and CDR2 FQNEAQ. Trimming left V 2 bases short and J 10 bases short, with 15 bases between. CDR3 sequence (DNA): TGTGCCAGCAGCTTACAGGAGTCAGTGAAAGAGCAGTTCTTC. Translated, it gives CASSLQESVKEQFF.

To note about this clonotype: A much larger clone differs by one base, so this may be a read error. This chain joins TRBV24-1 and TRBJ2-5, with D maybe TRBD1 (6 bases). CDR3 size: 14 residues. Germline lookup yields CDR1 KGHDR and CDR2 SFDVKD. V lost 4 bases to trimming and J lost 4 bases, with 12 bases between them. Here the CDR3 reads CATSDEGQPETQYF. CDR3 bases: TGTGCCACCAGTGACGAGGGACAACCAGAGACCCAGTACTTC.

In this sample, this clonotype turned up a few times. This rearrangement joins TRBV28 to TRBJ2-7; 8 bases fit TRBD2. V lost 6 bases and J lost 3; bases outside the gene matches: 7. The length of the CDR3 is 14 residues. The V gene's germline CDR1 is MDHEN and CDR2 SYDVKM. CDR3 protein: CASSTGLEFYEQYF. The CDR3 bases are TGTGCCAGCAGCACGGGACTAGAATTCTACGAGCAGTACTTC.

The chain couples TRBV4-1 to TRBJ1-5, with a possible D match to TRBD1 (6 bases). Trimming removed 10 bases from V and 1 base from J, with 23 bases in between. The CDR3 is 17 residues long. Germline V gene lookup returns CDR1 MGHRA and CDR2 YSYEKL. The CDR3 loop reads CATSHPGTTQSNQPQHF. DNA of the CDR3: TGCGCCACTAGCCACCCCGGGACAACACAAAGCAATCAGCCCCAGCATTTT.

As for this clonotype: At one of its ends the junction is not consistent with the germline gene, which may arise from a read error. The gene calls are TRBV28 and TRBJ2-3; weak D call: TRBD2 (6 bases). The germline CDR1 and CDR2 sequences are MDHEN and SYDVKM. The CDR3 is 15 amino acids. This CDR3 reads CASSFGGGGTDTQYF. CDR3 nucleotides: TGCGCCAGCAGTTTCGGGGGTGGGGGCACAGATACGCAGTATTTT.

Comments on this clonotype: The junction differs from germline at one of its ends, possibly a read error. The V and J genes are TRBV4-2 and TRBJ2-7, with a tentative D call TRBD2 (5 bases). This CDR3 has 15 amino acids. Looked up from germline, CDR1 is LGHNA and CDR2 is YNFKEQ. The CDR3 nucleotides are TGTGCCAACAGCCCGGCGGGCACGGTGACCTACGAGGAGTACTTC. Translation gives CANSPAGTVTYEEYF.

Comments on this clonotype: A read error may produce the germline difference seen at one junction end. The chain couples TRBV5-4 to TRBJ2-7, with 11 nucleotides matching TRBD2. CDR3 length: 15 residues. Germline V gene lookup returns CDR1 SGHNT and CDR2 YYREEE (reference sequence). CDR3 coding DNA: TGTGCCAGGAGCTTGTCGACTAGCGGGGACTACGAGCAGTACTTC. Translating it yields CARSLSTSGDYEQYF.

The chain couples TRBV6-6 to TRBJ2-1; 12 bases align to TRBD2. Germline-derived CDR1 and CDR2 are MNHNY and SVGAGI (reference sequence). Trimming took 8 bases from V and 3 from J; bases not matched to a gene: 17. This CDR3 is 19 amino acids long. The CDR3 loop reads CASGLPTSGSIGFYNEQFF. DNA for the CDR3: TGTGCCAGCGGACTCCCGACTAGCGGGAGTATAGGGTTCTACAATGAGCAGTTCTTC.